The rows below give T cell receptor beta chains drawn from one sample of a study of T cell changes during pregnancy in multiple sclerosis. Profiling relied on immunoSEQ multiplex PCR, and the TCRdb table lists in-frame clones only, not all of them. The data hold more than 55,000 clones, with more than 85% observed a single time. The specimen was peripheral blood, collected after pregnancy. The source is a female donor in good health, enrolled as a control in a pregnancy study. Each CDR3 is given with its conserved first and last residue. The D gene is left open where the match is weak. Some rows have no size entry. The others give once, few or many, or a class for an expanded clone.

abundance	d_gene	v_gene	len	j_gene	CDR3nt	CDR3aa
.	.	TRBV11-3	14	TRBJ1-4	TGTGCCAGCAGCTTATCAGGGGCTAATGAAAAACTGTTTTTT	CASSLSGANEKLFF
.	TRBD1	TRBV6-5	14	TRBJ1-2	TGTGCCAGCAGTTCGGGACAGGGAGGGGATGGCTACACCTTC	CASSSGQGGDGYTF
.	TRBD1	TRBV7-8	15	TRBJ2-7	TGTGCCAGCAGCCAGGGGACAGGGGGCTTCTACGAGCAGTACTTC	CASSQGTGGFYEQYF
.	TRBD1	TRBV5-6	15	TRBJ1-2	TGTGCCAGCAGCTCAGACAGGGGGAAAAACTATGGCTACACCTTC	CASSSDRGKNYGYTF
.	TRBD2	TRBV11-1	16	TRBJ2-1	TGTGCCAGCAGCTTAGGGGCGGGAGTGTTATACAATGAGCAGTTCTTC	CASSLGAGVLYNEQFF
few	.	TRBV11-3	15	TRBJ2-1	TGTGCCAGCAGCTCCACAGGGCTTGGAGGCAATGAGCAGTTCTTC	CASSSTGLGGNEQFF
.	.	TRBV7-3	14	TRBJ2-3	TGTGCCAGCAGCCAGAGCGTGGGCACAGATACGCAGTATTTT	CASSQSVGTDTQYF
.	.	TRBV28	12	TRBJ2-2	TGTGCCAGCAGGTCTTCGGCCGGGGAGCTGTTTTTT	CASRSSAGELFF
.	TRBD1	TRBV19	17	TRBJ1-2	TGTGCCAGTATGGAGAACAGGGGGGACTCCTCCCTCTATGGCTACACCTTC	CASMENRGDSSLYGYTF
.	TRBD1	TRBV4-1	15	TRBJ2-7	TGCGCCAGCAGCCAAGAGGGGACAGCAGCCTACGAGCAGTACTTC	CASSQEGTAAYEQYF
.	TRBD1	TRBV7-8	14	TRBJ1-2	TGTGCCAGCAGCTCCTTTACAGGGGACTATGGCTACACCTTC	CASSSFTGDYGYTF
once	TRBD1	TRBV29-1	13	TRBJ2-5	TGCAGCGCCAGACAGGGTCCGGAGGAGACCCAGTACTTC	CSARQGPEETQYF
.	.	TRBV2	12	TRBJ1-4	TGTGCCAGCAACCGAAGAGAGGGAAAACTGTTTTTT	CASNRREGKLFF
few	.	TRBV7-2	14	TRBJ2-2	TGTGCCAGCAGCTTATACTCTCCCACCGGGGAGCTGTTTTTT	CASSLYSPTGELFF
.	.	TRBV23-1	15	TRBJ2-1	TGCGCCAGCAGTCCCTTCCGACTCCCTCTTTATGAGCAGTTCTTC	CASSPFRLPLYEQFF
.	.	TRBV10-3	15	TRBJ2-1	TGTGCCATCAGTGAGTCGCTTTCGGTGAAAAATGAGCAGTTCTTC	CAISESLSVKNEQFF
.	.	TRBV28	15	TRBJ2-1	TGTGCCAGCATCGGCGGGCTGTCGGAGGGCAATGAGCAGTTCTTC	CASIGGLSEGNEQFF
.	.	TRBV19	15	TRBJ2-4	TGTGCCAGTAGTATGTACGTCAGGGACAAAAACATTCAGTACTTC	CASSMYVRDKNIQYF
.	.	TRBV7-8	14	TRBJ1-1	TGTGCCAGCAGCTCACAGGGAGAGAACACTGAAGCTTTCTTT	CASSSQGENTEAFF
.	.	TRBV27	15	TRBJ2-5	TGTGCCAGCAGTTTATACGGAGGGCCCCGGGAGACCCAGTACTTC	CASSLYGGPRETQYF
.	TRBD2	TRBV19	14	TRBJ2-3	TGTGCCAGTAACCTAGCGGGGGGCACAGATACGCAGTATTTT	CASNLAGGTDTQYF
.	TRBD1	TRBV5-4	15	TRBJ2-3	TGTGCCAGCAGCTTGGACAGGGGGTGGACAGATACGCAGTATTTT	CASSLDRGWTDTQYF
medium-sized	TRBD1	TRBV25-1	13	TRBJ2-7	TGTGCCAGCAGTGAATCAGGGGGCGGCGAGCAGTACTTC	CASSESGGGEQYF
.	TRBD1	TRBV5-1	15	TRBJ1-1	TGCGCCAGCAGCCCACCCGGGACAGCAAACACTGAAGCTTTCTTT	CASSPPGTANTEAFF
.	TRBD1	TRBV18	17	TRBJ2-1	TGTGCCAGCTCACCCCCTCGGACAGGGAGATCCTACAATGAGCAGTTCTTC	CASSPPRTGRSYNEQFF
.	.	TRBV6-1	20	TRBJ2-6	TGTGCCAGCAGTGAATATGCCCCAGGGATAATTTCGTCTGGGGCCAACGTCCTGACTTTC	CASSEYAPGIISSGANVLTF
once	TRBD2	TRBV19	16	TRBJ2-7	TGTGCCAGTAGTGTGGGACTAGCGGAGATCCCCTACGAGCAGTACTTC	CASSVGLAEIPYEQYF
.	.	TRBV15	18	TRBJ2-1	TGTGCCACCAGCCCGGGACTTTCTGAACCAAGCTCCTACAATGAGCAGTTCTTC	CATSPGLSEPSSYNEQFF
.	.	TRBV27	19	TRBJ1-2	TGTGCCAGCAGTTTACTACGGGGTCTCGGACCGCGCTCTAACTATGGCTACACCTTC	CASSLLRGLGPRSNYGYTF
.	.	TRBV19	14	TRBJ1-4	TGTGCCAGTAGTATCAGGCCCCCTAATGAAAAACTGTTTTTT	CASSIRPPNEKLFF
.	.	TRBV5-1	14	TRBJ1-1	TGCGCCAGCAGCCTTGACTTTCCGAACACTGAAGCTTTCTTT	CASSLDFPNTEAFF
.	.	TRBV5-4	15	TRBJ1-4	TGTGCCAGCAGCCCAACACGGGAAGTAAAAGGAAAACTGTTTTTT	CASSPTREVKGKLFF